This T cell receptor (beta chain) stems from a study of shared clonotypes between healthy human individuals. Concerning this clone itself: The same CDR3 also results from other DNA sequences found in this sample.

The V gene's germline CDR1 is SQVTM and CDR2 ANQGSEA. V was pared by 1 base and J by 2 bases, with 8 bases between. This CDR3 is built from 13 residues. Replicate PCRs for unsorted PBMC used about 0.3 ug DNA (approximately 33,000 T cell genomes). Libraries were prepared by immunoSEQ multiplex PCR; TCRdb keeps only in-frame clonotypes and omits some of them. The sample lists about 480,000 clones, approximately 79% seen once, with about 12% in the top ten. The rearrangement joins TRBV29-1 to TRBJ2-5; unclear D gene. Sequences were obtained from PBMCs. This sequence was found in a woman in her thirties or forties in good health. Some clones in this sample may be carry-over from other donors' samples. This chain's CDR3 is CSVEVATQETQYF. The CDR3 bases are TGCAGCGTTGAAGTAGCTACACAAGAGACCCAGTACTTC.